Presented here are 24 T cell receptor beta chains from one specimen sequenced in a study of T cells in Graves' hyperthyroidism and ophthalmopathy. RNA transcripts served as the template for amplifying TCR beta CDR3 regions. The TCR CDR3 was amplified in a first-round RT-PCR using the HTBI primer set. From the multiplex PCR reads, TCRdb called clonotypes with MiXCR, one entry per CDR3 protein. The sample records more than 550,000 distinct CDR3 sequences, 17% being singletons. The source material was blood. These receptors originate from a man between 50 and 59 years old with Graves' hyperthyroidism.

This clonotype was counted only a few times. The gene calls are TRBV19 and TRBJ2-1; 9 bases line up with TRBD2. V gave up 7 bases and J gave up 6 bases; unmatched junction bases: 16. CDR1 is LNHDA and CDR2 is SQIVND in the germline V gene (reference sequence). The length of the CDR3 is 17 residues. CDR3 amino acids: CASTLGRSGRPGNEQFF. CDR3 bases: TGTGCCAGTACTCTCGGGAGAAGCGGGAGGCCCGGCAATGAGCAGTTCTTC.

Ten or more counts support this clonotype. The chain uses TRBV28 and TRBJ1-2, with 8 bases that match TRBD1. Germline CDR1 MDHEN, CDR2 SYDVKM. V shed 1 base, J shed 5 bases, and the junction held 12 bases outside the gene matches. This CDR3 region has 17 residues. The CDR3 nucleotides are TGTGCCAGCAGTTTATACCCCTGGGGCAGGGGGCTTTATGGCTACACCTTC. Amino acid sequence: CASSLYPWGRGLYGYTF.

This chain connects TRBV30 to TRBJ1-5; D uncertain. V lost 4 bases to trimming and J lost 0 bases, with 10 bases between them. Germline V gene data show CDR1 as GTSNPN and CDR2 as SVGIG (reference sequence). The CDR3 sequence is 14 residues long. As DNA, the CDR3 is TGTGCCTGGAAACAACCCGATAGCAATCAGCCCCAGCATTTT. Translated: CAWKQPDSNQPQHF. The entire variable domain, with the rest obtained from reference TRBV30 and TRBJ1-5, is as follows: SQTIHQWPATLVQPVGSPLSLECTVEGTSNPNLYWYRQAAGRGLQLLFYSVGIGQISSEVPQNLSASRPQDRQFILSSKKLLLSDSGFYLCAWKQPDSNQPQHFGDGTRLSIL.

The table lists this clonotype with many counts. The genes are TRBV2 and TRBJ2-5, with 9 bases identical to TRBD1. Trimming removed 10 bases from V and 5 bases from J; junction bases left unmatched: 5. In germline, CDR1 is SNHLY, CDR2 FYNNEI. CDR3 size: 12 residues. Here the CDR3 reads CANHRGQETQYF. As DNA, the CDR3 is TGTGCCAACCACAGGGGGCAGGAGACCCAGTACTTC.

The V and J genes are TRBV19 and TRBJ2-1; 11 nucleotides line up with TRBD1. This CDR3 is built from 17 residues. Germline V CDR1 and CDR2: LNHDA, SQIVND (reference sequence). The J segment lost 5 bases and the V segment lost 4 bases, leaving 10 bases of the junction unmatched. Written as DNA, the CDR3 is TGTGCCAGTAGTAAAGGACCGGGACAGGGGGGCAACAATGAGCAGTTCTTC. This encodes CASSKGPGQGGNNEQFF.

This clonotype was seen a few times. V gene TRBV7-8 combines with J gene TRBJ1-4, with D tentatively TRBD1 (5 bases). The CDR3 is made up of 16 amino acids. The germline gives CDR1 SGHVS, CDR2 FQNEAQ. Trimming took off 0 bases at V and 3 bases at J, with 11 bases between the two ends. The CDR3 coding sequence is TGTGCCAGCAGCTTAGCTTCCCGGACACCTAATGAAAAACTGTTTTTT. It yields the protein CASSLASRTPNEKLFF. The full variable domain, its missing parts supplied by reference TRBV7-8 and TRBJ1-4, is GAGVSQSPRYKVAKRGQDVALRCDPISGHVSLFWYQQALGQGPEFLTYFQNEAQLDKSGLPSDRFFAERPEGSVSTLKIQRTQQEDSAVYLCASSLASRTPNEKLFFGSGTQLSVL.

The gene calls are TRBV6-2 or TRBV6-3 and TRBJ2-1; no reliable D call. Germline lookup yields CDR1 MNHEY and CDR2 SVGEGT. Trimming removed 0 bases at V and 8 bases at J, with 11 bases between. The CDR3 is 14 amino acids. The CDR3 spells CASSYSRSPDEQFF. The CDR3 DNA is TGTGCCAGCAGTTACTCAAGAAGTCCCGATGAGCAGTTCTTC.

The CDR3 protein is CSASGLGQGRSEQFF. CDR3 DNA sequence: TGCAGTGCTAGTGGCTTAGGACAGGGAAGGAGTGAGCAGTTCTTC. The chain uses TRBV20-1 and TRBJ2-1; 8 nucleotides match TRBD1. Per the germline V gene, CDR1 is DFQATT and CDR2 is SNEGSKA (reference sequence). This CDR3 region has 15 residues. V was clipped by 3 bases and J by 9 bases; unmatched bases: 13.

The chain combines TRBV9 with TRBJ2-2, with D uncertain. This CDR3 contains 15 residues. Per the germline V gene, CDR1 is SGDLS and CDR2 is YYNGEE. Trimming stripped 0 bases from V and 6 bases from J, with 12 bases between. Here the CDR3 reads CASSVGSRVAGELFF. CDR3 in DNA: TGTGCCAGCAGCGTAGGGTCCCGTGTCGCCGGGGAGCTGTTTTTT.

This clonotype was detected ten times or more. This rearrangement joins TRBV12-3 or TRBV12-4 to TRBJ2-1; no clear D. This CDR3 comprises 14 residues. The V and J ends lost 4 bases and 5 bases respectively, with 12 bases between them. CDR3 coding DNA: TGTGCCAGCAGTTCCCCCGAGAGGAACAATGAGCAGTTCTTC. Translation gives CASSSPERNNEQFF.

At least ten counts were recorded for this clonotype. The gene calls are TRBV7-9 and TRBJ2-7; TRBD1 is a possible D gene (6 bases). The CDR3 is 15 amino acids. Germline CDR1 is SEHNR and CDR2 is FQNEAQ (reference sequence). V lost 4 bases and J 3 bases, leaving 16 bases between the germline ends. The CDR3 nucleotides read TGTGCCAGCAGCTCGAAACTCCGGGACAACTACGAGCAGTACTTC. It codes for CASSSKLRDNYEQYF.

The chain joins TRBV9 to TRBJ2-3; 9 bases match TRBD2. The junction had 5 bases not matched to a gene; V was cut back by 0 bases and J by 0 bases. The germline CDR1 and CDR2 sequences are SGDLS and YYNGEE. The CDR3 is 17 residues long. As DNA, the CDR3 is TGTGCCAGCAGCGTAGTTGCTAGCGGGGCTAGCACAGATACGCAGTATTTT. Translated: CASSVVASGASTDTQYF.

A word on this clonotype: A read error may be the cause here, since a much bigger clone is one base away. V and J are TRBV7-2 and TRBJ2-7, with 7 bases identical to TRBD2. The ends lost 4 bases at V and 2 bases at J; junction bases unmatched: 8. The CDR3 length is 15 residues. In germline, CDR1 is SGHTA, CDR2 FQGNSA. CDR3 sequence reads: CASSSTGGEPYEQYF. In DNA form, the CDR3 reads TGTGCCAGCAGCTCCACGGGGGGAGAGCCCTACGAGCAGTACTTC.

This clonotype was seen a single time. In DNA, the CDR3 is TGCGCCAGCAGCTTGGTTCTAGCGGGAGAAGAGACCCAGTACTTC. Translation: CASSLVLAGEETQYF. The J gene is TRBJ2-5, the V gene TRBV5-1, with 10 bases that match TRBD2. Germline CDR1 and CDR2: SGHRS and YFSETQ. J lost 3 bases, V lost 0 bases, and 2 bases had no gene match. The CDR3 length is 15 residues.

CDR3 DNA: TGTGCCATCAGTGAGCTAGCGGGAGGGTATGAGACCCAGTACTTC. The encoded protein is CAISELAGGYETQYF. This chain connects TRBV10-3 to TRBJ2-5, with 12 bases that match TRBD2. Germline CDR1 reads ENHRY; CDR2 reads SYGVKD. V lost 2 bases to trimming and J lost 5 bases; unmatched junction nucleotides: 3. The CDR3 runs to 15 residues.

This clonotype was counted ten times or more. V gene TRBV27 combines with J gene TRBJ1-4; D is undetermined. Trimming took off 0 bases at V and 4 bases at J, with 6 bases between the two ends. The CDR3 extends over 14 amino acids. Germline V gene sequence: CDR1 MNHEY, CDR2 SMNVEV (reference sequence). CDR3 DNA: TGTGCCAGCAGTTTATCACAGAATAATGAAAAACTGTTTTTT. Translation: CASSLSQNNEKLFF.

This clonotype was picked up many times. This chain joins TRBV14 and TRBJ2-5; maybe TRBD1 (6 bases). With 1 base removed from V and 1 base from J, the gap between germline ends came to 16 bases. Germline values: CDR1 SGHDN, CDR2 FVKESK. CDR3 length: 17 amino acids. The DNA for the CDR3 is TGTGCCAGCAGCCAAGGGGCACCTATGACAGGCCAAGAGACCCAGTACTTC. Residues: CASSQGAPMTGQETQYF.

This clonotype was counted between two and nine times. This chain joins TRBV5-4 and TRBJ2-5; D unclear. Germline CDR1 and CDR2: SGHNT and YYREEE (reference sequence). V shed 4 bases and J shed 2 bases, with 15 bases lying between them. The CDR3 has 15 residues. CDR3: CASSQVPLTQETQYF. CDR3 coding DNA: TGTGCCAGCAGCCAGGTACCACTGACGCAAGAGACCCAGTACTTC.

This clonotype has more than one count but fewer than ten. The junction differs from germline at one of its ends, possibly a read error. V is TRBV2 and J is TRBJ1-2, with a tentative D call TRBD1 (5 bases). The CDR3 is made up of 15 amino acids. Germline loops: CDR1 SNHLY, CDR2 FYNNEI. The CDR3, as DNA: TGTGCCGGCAGTGAACCGGCAGGGACCTACTATGGCTACACCTTC. This translates into CAGSEPAGTYYGYTF.

V usage is TRBV7-2 and J usage is TRBJ1-1; D might be TRBD1 (5 bases). V was clipped by 4 bases and J by 3 bases, with 15 bases between them. Per germline, CDR1 SGHTA and CDR2 FQGNSA. The CDR3 totals 15 residues. The chain's CDR3 is CASSSLGPLYTEAFF. The CDR3 coding sequence is TGTGCCAGCAGCTCTCTGGGGCCCCTGTACACTGAAGCTTTCTTT. Using reference TRBV7-2 and TRBJ1-1 for the parts outside the CDR3, the full variable domain is GAGVSQSPSNKVTEKGKDVELRCDPISGHTALYWYRQSLGQGLEFLIYFQGNSAPDKSGLPSDRFSAERTGGSVSTLTIQRTQQEDSAVYLCASSSLGPLYTEAFFGQGTRLTVV.

This clonotype has at least ten counts. CDR3 region: CAISESRGTEAFF. The CDR3 DNA follows: TGTGCCATCAGTGAGTCGAGGGGTACTGAAGCTTTCTTT. The rearrangement joins TRBV10-3 to TRBJ1-1, with D maybe TRBD1 (5 bases). Germline CDR1 reads ENHRY; CDR2 reads SYGVKD. The CDR3 is 13 residues long. Trimming cost V 0 bases and J 5 bases, with 7 bases left between them.

This clonotype was found many times. The chain couples TRBV25-1 to TRBJ2-5; 7 bases map to TRBD1. The trim removed 2 bases at V and 5 bases at J, leaving 2 bases unmatched. The germline V gene encodes CDR1 MGHDK and CDR2 SYGVNS. This CDR3 region has 13 residues. In DNA form, the CDR3 reads TGTGCCAGCAGTGAACTGGGACAGGAGACCCAGTACTTC. Protein product: CASSELGQETQYF.

This clonotype was picked up one time. This clone may be a read error of a much larger clone one base away. The chain recombines TRBV13 with TRBJ2-3, with D perhaps TRBD1 (6 bases). The V gene's germline CDR1 is PRHDT and CDR2 FYEKMQ (reference sequence). The CDR3 sequence is 14 residues long. This CDR3 reads CARSLSGAGDTQYF. Written as DNA, the CDR3 is TGTGCCCGCAGCTTATCAGGGGCGGGAGATACGCAGTATTTT.

The chain is built from TRBV13 and TRBJ2-3, with 10 positions matching TRBD1. V dropped 2 bases and J dropped 6; count of bases not matched to a gene: 11. CDR3 length: 17 residues. Germline lookup yields CDR1 PRHDT and CDR2 FYEKMQ (reference sequence). CDR3 amino acids: CASSLLLLDRGRDTQYF. The DNA of the CDR3 is TGTGCCAGCAGCTTACTTCTTCTGGACAGGGGGAGGGATACGCAGTATTTT.